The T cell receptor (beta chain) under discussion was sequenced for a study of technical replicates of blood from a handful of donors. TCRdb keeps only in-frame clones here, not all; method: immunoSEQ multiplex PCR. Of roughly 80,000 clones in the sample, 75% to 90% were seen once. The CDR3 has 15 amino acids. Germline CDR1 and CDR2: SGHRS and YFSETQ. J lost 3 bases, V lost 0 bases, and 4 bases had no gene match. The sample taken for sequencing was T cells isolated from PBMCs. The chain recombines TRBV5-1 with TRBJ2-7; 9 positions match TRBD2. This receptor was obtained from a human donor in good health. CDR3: CASSLDPSGDYEQYF. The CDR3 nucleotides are TGCGCCAGCAGCTTGGACCCTAGCGGGGACTACGAGCAGTACTTC.